These 5 T cell receptor beta chains were all obtained from the same sample, sequenced in a study of neurological immune-mediated disorders. TCRdb itself ran the 5' RACE reads through MiXCR, one entry per CDR3 protein. Among fewer than 60,000 distinct CDR3 sequences listed, more than 3.5% were seen once. Sequenced material: PBMCs. These receptors were obtained from a man aged 55 to 70 with multiple sclerosis.

This clonotype was counted at least ten times. The chain links TRBV20-1 to TRBJ2-3; TRBD2 might be the D (7 bases). The CDR3 has 12 amino acids. The germline CDR1 and CDR2 sequences are DFQATT and SNEGSKA (reference sequence). CDR3 nucleotide sequence: TGCACCGGGGGGCGGGGGACAGATACGCAGTATTTT. Protein sequence: CTGGRGTDTQYF.

This clonotype was detected ten times or more. The V and J genes are TRBV6-5 and TRBJ2-7, with a weak D call TRBD2 (6 bases). Germline V gives CDR1 MNHEY, CDR2 SVGAGI. The CDR3 consists of 14 residues. V was shortened by 3 bases and J by 6 bases, with 15 bases between the two germline ends. CDR3 loop: CASSYRPEGREQYF. In DNA, the CDR3 is TGTGCCAGCAGTTATCGGCCGGAGGGGCGCGAGCAGTACTTC.

As regards this clonotype: This could be a read error, since a much larger clone is one nucleotide away. This chain uses TRBV6-2 or TRBV6-3 with TRBJ2-1; D may correspond to TRBD1 or TRBD2 (5 bases each). The CDR3 totals 11 residues. Trimming removed 8 bases from V and 10 bases from J, with 12 bases in between. Per germline, CDR1 MNHEY and CDR2 SVGEGT. The CDR3 is CASRHRDEQFF. CDR3 bases: TGTGCCAGCCGCCACCGGGACGAGCAGTTCTTC.

In its sample, this clonotype was seen many times. The chain has TRBV20-1 and TRBJ1-6; TRBD1 aligns across 8 bases. Germline V gives CDR1 DFQATT, CDR2 SNEGSKA (reference sequence). The CDR3 consists of 15 residues. Trimming cost V 1 base and J 10 bases; bases outside gene matches: 9. DNA for the CDR3: TGCAGTGCTAGAGTCCCGGGACAGGAGGGATCACCCCTCCACTTT. This codes for CSARVPGQEGSPLHF.

This clonotype has at least ten counts. This chain joins TRBV7-8 and TRBJ1-1; D gene uncertain. The CDR3 runs 12 residues. V was trimmed by 2 bases and J by 6 bases, leaving 7 bases between them. In germline, CDR1 is SGHVS, CDR2 FQNEAQ. The CDR3 reads CASSLLRAEAFF. The DNA for the CDR3 is TGTGCCAGCAGCTTACTCCGGGCTGAAGCTTTCTTT.